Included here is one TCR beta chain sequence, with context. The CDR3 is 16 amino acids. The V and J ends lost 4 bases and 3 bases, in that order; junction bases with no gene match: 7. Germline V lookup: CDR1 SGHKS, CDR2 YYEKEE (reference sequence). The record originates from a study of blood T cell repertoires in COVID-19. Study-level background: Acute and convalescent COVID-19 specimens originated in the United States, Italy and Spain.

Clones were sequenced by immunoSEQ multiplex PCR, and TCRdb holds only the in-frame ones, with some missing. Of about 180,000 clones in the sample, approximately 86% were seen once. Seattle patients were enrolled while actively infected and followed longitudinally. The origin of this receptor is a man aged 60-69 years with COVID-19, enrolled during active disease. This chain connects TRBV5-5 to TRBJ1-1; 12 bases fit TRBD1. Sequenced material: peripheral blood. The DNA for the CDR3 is TGTGCCAGCAGCCTTTGGGACAGGGGGCAGGACACTGAAGCTTTCTTT. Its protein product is CASSLWDRGQDTEAFF.